Shown below are 17 T cell receptor beta chains from a single sample sequenced in a study of OX40 agonist ivuxolimab in advanced cancers. Generated by immunoSEQ multiplex PCR, the TCRdb table keeps only in-frame clones and is missing some. The data hold about 100,000 clones, with around nine tenths observed a single time. Sequenced here: CD4+ or CD8+ T cells sorted from blood, sampled in a trial of the OX40 agonist ivuxolimab. The source is an adult with an advanced solid tumor such as melanoma, head and neck, liver or kidney cancer.

CDR3 sequence (DNA): TGTGCCAGCTCACCACCGGGAGGGACTAATTCACCCCTCCACTTT. Its protein product is CASSPPGGTNSPLHF. The V gene is TRBV18, the J gene TRBJ1-6; the D gene is possibly TRBD1 (5 bases). This CDR3 comprises 15 residues. Germline assignment: CDR1 KGHSH and CDR2 LQKENI. Deletions cut 0 bases from V and 6 bases from J, with 9 bases between.

The chain recombines TRBV5-1 with TRBJ1-2; no firm D call. The germline V gene encodes CDR1 SGHRS and CDR2 YFSETQ. The CDR3 consists of 15 residues. V gave up 6 bases and J gave up 4 bases, with 19 bases separating them. The CDR3 sequence: CASTPVVGGGYGYTF. The CDR3 bases are TGCGCCAGCACCCCGGTGGTGGGAGGCGGCTATGGCTACACCTTC.

The chain joins TRBV4-1 to TRBJ1-3; TRBD1 matches at 7 bases. The germline gives CDR1 MGHRA, CDR2 YSYEKL. After removal of 4 bases from V and 1 base from J, the junction contained 4 bases not matched to a gene. CDR3 length: 15 amino acids. Written as DNA, the CDR3 is TGCGCCAGCAGCCGACAGGGTCCTTCTGGAAACACCATATATTTT. This translates into CASSRQGPSGNTIYF.

The chain couples TRBV5-1 to TRBJ2-5, with 9 bases matching TRBD1. This CDR3 region has 16 residues. In germline, CDR1 is SGHRS, CDR2 YFSETQ. V gave up 2 bases and J gave up 3 bases; unmatched junction bases: 8. CDR3 sequence reads: CASSLSGTGREETQYF. The DNA of the CDR3 is TGCGCCAGCAGCTTATCCGGGACAGGGAGGGAAGAGACCCAGTACTTC.

V is TRBV11-2 and J is TRBJ2-5; 8 nucleotides line up with TRBD2. Germline V gives CDR1 SGHAT, CDR2 FQNNGV. CDR3 length equals 15 residues. V gave up 5 bases and J gave up 4 bases; unmatched junction bases: 9. CDR3 amino acids: CASSPAGAGGETQYF. CDR3 nucleotides: TGTGCCAGCAGCCCAGCGGGGGCTGGAGGAGAGACCCAGTACTTC.

The CDR3 here is CASSFTAHNEQFF. Written as DNA, the CDR3 is TGTGCCAGCAGCTTTACAGCGCACAATGAGCAGTTCTTC. This rearrangement joins TRBV11-2 to TRBJ2-1; D gene unclear. Trimming pared 3 bases from V and 5 bases from J, leaving 8 bases between. This CDR3 contains 13 residues. Per the germline V gene, CDR1 is SGHAT and CDR2 is FQNNGV.

This clone was picked up one time. The V call is TRBV6-1, the J call TRBJ2-2, with D perhaps matching TRBD1 (5 bases). CDR1 and CDR2 (germline): MNHNS, SASEGT. The CDR3 is 15 residues long. Trimming cost V 6 bases and J 2 bases, with 13 bases left between them. The CDR3 sequence is CASRKPQGNTGELFF. The CDR3 coding sequence is TGTGCCAGCAGGAAACCCCAGGGTAACACCGGGGAGCTGTTTTTT.

The chain links TRBV28 to TRBJ2-5; D might be TRBD2 (5 bases). This CDR3 contains 15 residues. V lost 3 bases and J 4 bases, leaving 15 bases between the germline ends. Germline CDR1 MDHEN, CDR2 SYDVKM. CDR3 nucleotides: TGTGCCAGCAGTTTGGTGAGAGGGTTAGGAGAGACCCAGTACTTC. Protein sequence: CASSLVRGLGETQYF.

This clone was picked up one time. CDR3: CASSFRQGVNSPLHF. Here the CDR3 DNA reads TGTGCCAGCAGCTTCAGACAGGGTGTTAATTCACCCCTCCACTTT. This sequence joins TRBV11-3 and TRBJ1-6; TRBD1 matches 7 bases. The CDR3 extends over 15 amino acids. V was clipped by 3 bases and J by 6 bases; unmatched bases: 5. Germline V gene data show CDR1 as SGHNT and CDR2 as YENEEA.

The J gene is TRBJ2-2, the V gene TRBV5-1; 8 bases agree with TRBD1. J gave up 3 bases and V 4 bases, and 11 bases lay outside the gene matches. The CDR3 has 17 residues. Germline lookup yields CDR1 SGHRS and CDR2 YFSETQ. CDR3 sequence reads: CASSLAKGQGYTGELFF. For the CDR3, the DNA is TGCGCCAGCAGCCTGGCTAAAGGACAGGGTTACACCGGGGAGCTGTTTTTT.

The V gene is TRBV29-1, the J gene TRBJ2-7; TRBD2 agrees at 11 bases. This CDR3 is 13 amino acids long. The trim removed 4 bases at V and 3 bases at J, leaving 2 bases unmatched. The V gene's germline CDR1 is SQVTM and CDR2 ANQGSEA. CDR3 region: CSVAGLADYEQYF. Written as DNA, the CDR3 is TGCAGCGTTGCGGGACTAGCGGACTACGAGCAGTACTTC.

The chain joins TRBV5-5 to TRBJ2-7; the D is unclear. V was shortened by 0 bases and J by 0 bases, with 7 bases between the two germline ends. Germline lookup yields CDR1 SGHKS and CDR2 YYEKEE (reference sequence). This CDR3 comprises 14 residues. The CDR3 reads CASSLVATSYEQYF. The CDR3 DNA is TGTGCCAGCAGCTTGGTTGCGACCTCCTACGAGCAGTACTTC.

The CDR3 region is CASSLGVSSTNEKLFF. In nucleotides, the CDR3 is TGCGCCAGCAGCTTGGGGGTCAGCTCAACTAATGAAAAACTGTTTTTT. V is TRBV5-1 and J is TRBJ1-4; D uncertain. The CDR3 sequence is 16 residues long. CDR1 SGHRS and CDR2 YFSETQ come from the germline V gene. V was pared by 0 bases and J by 0 bases, with 9 bases between.

V usage is TRBV19 and J usage is TRBJ2-4; 7 nucleotides align to TRBD1. Germline CDR1 and CDR2: LNHDA and SQIVND (reference sequence). The J segment lost 5 bases and the V segment lost 4 bases, leaving 8 bases of the junction unmatched. CDR3 length: 15 residues. Here the CDR3 reads CASSTRTGLQNIQYF. In DNA form, the CDR3 reads TGTGCCAGTAGTACCCGGACAGGTCTCCAAAACATTCAGTACTTC. The full variable domain, its missing parts supplied by reference TRBV19 and TRBJ2-4, is DGGITQSPKYLFRKEGQNVTLSCEQNLNHDAMYWYRQDPGQGLRLIYYSQIVNDFQKGDIAEGYSVSREKKESFPLTVTSAQKNPTAFYLCASSTRTGLQNIQYFGAGTRLSVL.

V gene TRBV19 combines with J gene TRBJ1-2, with D possibly matching TRBD1 (5 bases). CDR3 length: 14 amino acids. V lost 7 bases, J lost 3 bases, and 15 bases lay in between. The germline CDR1 and CDR2 sequences are LNHDA and SQIVND (reference sequence). The CDR3 nucleotides read TGTGCCAGTACCGATGGGGGTTTCGACTATGGCTACACCTTC. This gives the protein CASTDGGFDYGYTF.

This clone was seen just once. This chain links TRBV6-6 with TRBJ1-1; weak D call: TRBD1 (5 bases). CDR3 length equals 13 residues. Trimming took off 8 bases at V and 1 base at J, with 11 bases between the two ends. CDR1 and CDR2 from the germline V gene are MNHNY and SVGAGI (reference sequence). The CDR3 nucleotides are TGTGCCAGCCGGAGACAGAAGAACACTGAAGCTTTCTTT. Protein product: CASRRQKNTEAFF.

This chain links TRBV7-6 with TRBJ2-5; tentatively, D is TRBD2 (6 bases). Per germline, CDR1 SGHVS and CDR2 FNYEAQ. Trimming pared 5 bases from V and 9 bases from J, leaving 16 bases between. The length of the CDR3 is 13 residues. CDR3 nucleotide sequence: TGTGCCAGCAGCCCAGGCAGCACGGGGGCCCAGTACTTC. It yields the protein CASSPGSTGAQYF.